The clone carrying this TCR beta chain was found a few times. These data come from a study of blood T cell repertoires in COVID-19. Sequencing was performed with immunoSEQ multiplex PCR; in TCRdb, only in-frame clones are kept and a portion is missing. The sample contains 220,000 or so clones, around four fifths of which appear only once. Trimming at V came to 1 base and at J to 3 bases, leaving 2 bases not matched to a gene. Germline lookup yields CDR1 SGHVS and CDR2 FQNEAQ. This CDR3 contains 16 residues. This TCR was recovered from a man between 25 and 39 years old with active or convalescent COVID-19. The V and J genes are TRBV7-8 and TRBJ1-3; the match to TRBD1 covers 11 bases. Source material: peripheral blood. Written as DNA, the CDR3 is TGTGCCAGCAGCTTAGGGACAGGGGGCATTGGAAACACCATATATTTT. This translates into CASSLGTGGIGNTIYF.